Sequencing of this TCR beta chain was carried out in a study of regulatory T cells in long-lasting Graves disease. Stated time point: persistent/refractory GD, antithyroid drugs over 5 years with positive TRAb. From RNA extracted from PBMCs, the TCR library was made. V shed 3 bases and J shed 3 bases, with 9 bases lying between them. The CDR3 is made up of 13 amino acids. Germline-derived CDR1 and CDR2 are SGHDT and YYEEEE. In building TCR beta libraries, iRepertoire HTBI primers were used together with Arm-PCR of CDR3 regions. TCRdb re-derived calls from the multiplex PCR reads in MiXCR, one entry per CDR3 protein. The sample shows 360,000 or so distinct CDR3 sequences, 20% to 25% of them seen only once. The sample holds a few counts of this clonotype.

The sequencing here drew on peripheral blood mononuclear cells (PBMCs), taken when the disease was refractory, from a patient treated with antithyroid drugs. This chain joins TRBV5-6 and TRBJ1-1, with no clear D. The clonotype comes from a woman in her thirties or forties with Graves disease. In DNA form, the CDR3 reads TGTGCCAGCAGCTGGAATGGCGACACTGAAGCTTTCTTT. Translation gives CASSWNGDTEAFF.